The sequence of this T cell receptor beta chain was determined in a study of CD8 T cells in Susac syndrome. Study-level information: Patients with Susac syndrome had blood drawn and were at that point therapy-naive, on corticosteroids, or on intravenous immunoglobulin alone. Findings and limits, study-wide: Susac syndrome CD4+ T cell repertoires showed no clonal expansion.

CDR1 and CDR2 from the germline V gene are DFQATT and SNEGSKA (reference sequence). Germline trimming cut 6 bases from V and 0 bases from J; bases unmatched to any gene: 8. This CDR3 contains 14 residues. Comments on this clonotype: Antigen: not known.

Random hexamers primed reverse transcription of about 0.45 to 1 ug RNA. An immunoSEQ multiplex PCR generated amplified TCR beta CDR3 products spanning 54 Vbeta and 13 Jbeta. TCRdb used MiXCR to reprocess the immunoSEQ multiplex PCR reads, holding one entry per CDR3 protein. The sample yields some 160,000 distinct CDR3 sequences, about 94% seen once. This sequence was found in a human donor with Susac syndrome. The sequencing sample was made of CD4+ T cells from PBMCs. The V call is TRBV20-1, the J call TRBJ2-7; the match to TRBD2 covers 7 bases. The CDR3 bases are TGCAGTGCCCCTAGCGGCCTTAGCTCCTACGAGCAGTACTTC. Its translation is CSAPSGLSSYEQYF.